This T cell receptor beta chain was captured by sequencing in a study of blood T cell repertoires in COVID-19. Study-level information: The analysed material was cDNA or gDNA that came from T cells, B-cell-depleted T cells, or PBMCs.

This CDR3 region has 17 residues. Germline lookup yields CDR1 SGHVS and CDR2 FNYEAQ. V was trimmed by 5 bases and J by 2 bases, leaving 16 bases between them. In Seattle, patients joined the study during active infection and were tracked longitudinally. Measured with immunoSEQ multiplex PCR; TCRdb has only the in-frame clones, and not every one. The table includes 200,000 to 250,000 clones, 70% to 90% detected once. This chain links TRBV7-6 with TRBJ1-6; TRBD1 might be the D (6 bases). Sequencing was carried out using peripheral blood. The receptor was isolated from a woman aged 50 to 60 with COVID-19, enrolled during active disease. The chain's CDR3 is CASSLEATGTYNSPLHF. The CDR3 nucleotides read TGTGCCAGCAGCCTTGAAGCGACAGGAACCTATAATTCACCCCTCCACTTT.